The present T cell receptor (beta chain) was sequenced within a study of kidney transplant recipient with SARS-CoV-2 infection. This CDR3 has 14 residues. From the reads, TCRdb called clonotypes with MiXCR, one entry per CDR3 protein. Of roughly 230,000 distinct CDR3 sequences listed, less than 35% are singletons. The gene calls are TRBV3-2 and TRBJ2-5. TRBV3-2 is noted as a pseudogene. This specimen was a blood sample, taken at baseline and on roughly day 110 from a kidney transplant recipient. This sequence was found in a male patient younger than 45 who had COVID-19 and was a kidney transplant recipient. Some T cells may have originated in the graft donor. The chain's CDR3 is CASSQDTLGETQYF. The CDR3 bases are TGTGCCAGCAGCCAAGATACTCTAGGTGAGACCCAGTACTTC.